In this sample, the clone carrying this T cell receptor beta chain turned up many times. The germline CDR1 and CDR2 sequences are SGHNT and YENEEA. V was shortened by 0 bases and J by 5 bases, with 4 bases between the two germline ends. CDR3 length: 13 residues. This entry belongs to a study of early T cells in non-severe SARS-CoV-2 infection. Study-level information: Sequencing input comprised bulk RNA from unsorted whole blood; chain pairing was not available.

Individual cDNA molecules received unique molecular identifiers. Via MiXCR, TCRdb re-called the 5' RACE reads, giving one row per CDR3 protein. The repertoire includes over 55,000 distinct CDR3 sequences, 8% to 10% of them detected once, and under 9% sits in the top ten. This receptor was identified in an adult who was a healthcare worker with PCR-confirmed SARS-CoV-2 infection or an uninfected control (not recorded which). Sequenced material: whole blood. The chain links TRBV11-3 to TRBJ2-2, with no clear D. CDR3 residues: CASSLERTGELFF. The CDR3 nucleotides read TGTGCCAGCAGCTTAGAACGGACCGGGGAGCTGTTTTTT.